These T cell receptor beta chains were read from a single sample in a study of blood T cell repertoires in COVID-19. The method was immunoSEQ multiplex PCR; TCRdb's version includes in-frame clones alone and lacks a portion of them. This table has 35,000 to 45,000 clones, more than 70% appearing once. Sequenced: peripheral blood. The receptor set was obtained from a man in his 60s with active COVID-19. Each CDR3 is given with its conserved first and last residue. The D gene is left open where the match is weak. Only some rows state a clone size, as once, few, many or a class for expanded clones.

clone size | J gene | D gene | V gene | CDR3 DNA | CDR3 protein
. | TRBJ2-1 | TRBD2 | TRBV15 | TGTGCCACCAGCAGCGGGAGGGTAAGGAGTGAGCAGTTCTTC | CATSSGRVRSEQFF
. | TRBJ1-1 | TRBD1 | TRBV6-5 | TGTGCCAGCAGTAGGGACAGGAACACTGAAGCTTTCTTT | CASSRDRNTEAFF
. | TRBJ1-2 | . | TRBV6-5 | TGTGCCAGCAGAGACAGCTCTAACTATGGCTACACCTTC | CASRDSSNYGYTF
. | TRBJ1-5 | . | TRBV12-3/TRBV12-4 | TGTGCCAGCACCGCAGGAACGGCCGAGCCCCAGCATTTT | CASTAGTAEPQHF
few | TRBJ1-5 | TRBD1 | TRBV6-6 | TGTGCCAGCAGTTACTCGACAGGGCGGGAGGAGCCCCAGCATTTT | CASSYSTGREEPQHF
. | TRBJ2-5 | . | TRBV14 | TGTGCCAGCAGCCAAGATCTCGCGTCAGAGACCCAGTACTTC | CASSQDLASETQYF
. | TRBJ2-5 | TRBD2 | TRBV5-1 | TGCGCCAGCAGCCCCGGGAGGGCAGAGACCCAGTACTTC | CASSPGRAETQYF
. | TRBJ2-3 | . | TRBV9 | TGTGCCAGCAGCGTATCTGCCGGGAGCCCAGATACGCAGTATTTT | CASSVSAGSPDTQYF
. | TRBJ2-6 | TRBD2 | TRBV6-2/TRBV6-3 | TGTGCCAGCAGCCACCCTTTCGTTGACGACGATTCGACTAGCGGGGGCTCTGGGGCCAACGTCCTGACTTTC | CASSHPFVDDDSTSGGSGANVLTF
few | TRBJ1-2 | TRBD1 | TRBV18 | TGTGCCAGCTCACCGGGACAGGGATTGCTCGGCTACACCTTC | CASSPGQGLLGYTF
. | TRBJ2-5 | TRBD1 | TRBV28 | TGTGCCAGCAGTGGATGGGACAGGGCGGGGGAGACCCAGTACTTC | CASSGWDRAGETQYF
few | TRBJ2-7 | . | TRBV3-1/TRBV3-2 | TGTGCCAGCAGCCAAGGAGTAGGGAGCTACGAGCAGTACTTC | CASSQGVGSYEQYF
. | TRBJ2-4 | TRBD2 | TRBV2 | TGTGCCAGCAGGACTAGCGGGGTCCAGTACATTCAGTACTTC | CASRTSGVQYIQYF
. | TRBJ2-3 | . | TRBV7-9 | TGTGCCAGCAGCCTAGACGGGGGACTCACAGATACGCAGTATTTT | CASSLDGGLTDTQYF
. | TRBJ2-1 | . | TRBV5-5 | TGTGCCAGCAGTTCATCCCAGGGGCGATACAATGAGCAGTTCTTC | CASSSSQGRYNEQFF
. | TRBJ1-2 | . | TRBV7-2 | TGTGCCAGCAGCTTACCCACCGCAACAGGGAGAAAAGTTGGCTACACCTTC | CASSLPTATGRKVGYTF
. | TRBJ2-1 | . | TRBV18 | TGTGCCAGCTCAGTTACTAGCCCCAGCTCCTACAATGAGCAGTTCTTC | CASSVTSPSSYNEQFF
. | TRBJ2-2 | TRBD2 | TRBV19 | TGTGCCACGAGCGGGATGGGGAACACCGGGGAGCTGTTTTTT | CATSGMGNTGELFF
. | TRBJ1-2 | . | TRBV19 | TGTGCCAGTACGGCTCAGGACGGCGGGGGCTACACCTTC | CASTAQDGGGYTF
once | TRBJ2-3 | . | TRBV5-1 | TGCGCCAGCAGCGTAGCGGCCGGGGTTACTAGCACAGATACGCAGTATTTT | CASSVAAGVTSTDTQYF
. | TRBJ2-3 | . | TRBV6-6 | TGTGCCAGCAGTTTCACCAGGGAAAATACGCAGTATTTT | CASSFTRENTQYF
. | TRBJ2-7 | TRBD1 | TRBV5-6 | TGTGCCAGCAGCCGAACGGGACAGGGAGTTTTAGAGCAGTACTTC | CASSRTGQGVLEQYF
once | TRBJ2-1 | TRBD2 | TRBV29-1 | TGCAGCGTTGCGGTCTCGGGACTAGCGGGTTACAATGAGCAGTTCTTC | CSVAVSGLAGYNEQFF
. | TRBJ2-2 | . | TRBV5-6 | TGTGCCAGCAGCCTAGATCTAGAGTCCGGGGAGCTGTTTTTT | CASSLDLESGELFF
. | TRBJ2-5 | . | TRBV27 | TGTGCCAGCAGTTTAAGACAGGGAGGAGAGACCCAGTACTTC | CASSLRQGGETQYF
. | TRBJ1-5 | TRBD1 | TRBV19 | TGTGCCAGTAGTATCCGGACAGGGAACATTGGGCCCCAGCATTTT | CASSIRTGNIGPQHF
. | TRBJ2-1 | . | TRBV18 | TGTGCCAGCTCACCACAACGGGAGTCCTACAATGAGCAGTTCTTC | CASSPQRESYNEQFF
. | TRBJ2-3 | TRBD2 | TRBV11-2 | TGTGCCAGCAGCCCCGGCATAGCGGGAGCCCTCACAGATACGCAGTATTTT | CASSPGIAGALTDTQYF
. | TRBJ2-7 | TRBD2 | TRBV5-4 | TGTGCCAGCAGCCACGGGACTAGCGGGAATGGAGCGTACGAGCAGTACTTC | CASSHGTSGNGAYEQYF
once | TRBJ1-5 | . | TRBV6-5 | TGTGCCAGCAGACTAGGACGGAATCAGCCCCAGCATTTT | CASRLGRNQPQHF
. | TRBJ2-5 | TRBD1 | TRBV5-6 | TGTGCCAGCAGCTTGGGGACAGGACAAGAGACCCAGTACTTC | CASSLGTGQETQYF
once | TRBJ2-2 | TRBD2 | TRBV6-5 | TGTGCCAGTCTGGCTAGCGGGAACACCGGGGAGCTGTTTTTT | CASLASGNTGELFF
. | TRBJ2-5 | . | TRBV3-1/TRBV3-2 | TGTGCCAGCAGCCCTATTGGCGGGGTTGAGACCCAGTACTTC | CASSPIGGVETQYF
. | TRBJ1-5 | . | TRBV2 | TGTGCCAGCAGTTCACAGGGTTTCAATCAGCCCCAGCATTTT | CASSSQGFNQPQHF
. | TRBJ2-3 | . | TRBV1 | TGCACCAGCAGGGCGGATATCACAGATACGCAGTATTTT | CTSRADITDTQYF
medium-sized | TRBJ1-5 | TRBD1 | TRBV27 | TGTGCCAGCAGTTTAACAGGGGGCGGCAATCAGCCCCAGCATTTT | CASSLTGGGNQPQHF
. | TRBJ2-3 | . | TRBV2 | TGTGCCAGCAGTGAAGAAGTCGCGGGATGGGCAGATACGCAGTATTTT | CASSEEVAGWADTQYF
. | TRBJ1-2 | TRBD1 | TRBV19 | TGTGCCAGCCAGGGGGCGACGATCTTAGATGGCTACACCTTC | CASQGATILDGYTF
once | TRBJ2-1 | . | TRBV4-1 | TGCGCCAGCACTTATTCGAGCTCCTACAATGAGCAGTTCTTC | CASTYSSSYNEQFF
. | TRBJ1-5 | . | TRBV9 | TGTGCCAGCAGCGGGGGAGCGAGCAATCAGCCCCAGCATTTT | CASSGGASNQPQHF
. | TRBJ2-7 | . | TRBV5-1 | TGCGCCAGCAGCTTGACTAGCCTCGATGGAAAGTACTTC | CASSLTSLDGKYF
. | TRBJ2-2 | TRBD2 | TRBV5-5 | TGTGCCAGCAGCTTCCTCGACCTAGCGGGAGGCACCGGGGAGCTGTTTTTT | CASSFLDLAGGTGELFF
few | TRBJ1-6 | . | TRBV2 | TGTGCCAGCAGTGAAGTCACACCCCTCCACTTT | CASSEVTPLHF
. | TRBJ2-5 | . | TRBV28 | TGTGCCAGCACCCCGGGGGTACGGCAAGAAGAGACCCAGTACTTC | CASTPGVRQEETQYF
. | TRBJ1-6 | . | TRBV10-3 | TGTGCCATCAGACCGGGATTACAAGATTCACCCCTCCACTTT | CAIRPGLQDSPLHF
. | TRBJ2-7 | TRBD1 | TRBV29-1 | TGCAGCGTTGAGTTTGGGACAGGGAGTAGGGGCGAGCAGTACTTC | CSVEFGTGSRGEQYF